This T cell receptor beta chain was captured in a study of STAT5B mutations in CD4+ large granular lymphocyte leukemia. General observations from the study: TRBV06-family usage was enriched in top patient clones (8/27) versus controls (2/35).

Germline CDR1 is MNHEY and CDR2 is SMNVEV (reference sequence). The CDR3 extends over 14 amino acids. The ends were cut back, 0 bases at V and 4 bases at J, with 10 bases in the middle. A word on this clone: Its matching antigen is unknown.

Sequencing was at survey level. Clones were read by immunoSEQ multiplex PCR, and TCRdb kept only the in-frame ones, dropping some. Of 3,000 to 4,500 clones in the sample, about 85% were seen once. The TCR was taken from a human donor in good health. Specimen: CD4+ T cells from blood buffy coats. The chain links TRBV27 to TRBJ2-7, with unresolved D. CDR3 bases: TGTGCCAGCAGTTTATCGCGAACGGGTTACGAGCAGTACTTC. This encodes CASSLSRTGYEQYF.